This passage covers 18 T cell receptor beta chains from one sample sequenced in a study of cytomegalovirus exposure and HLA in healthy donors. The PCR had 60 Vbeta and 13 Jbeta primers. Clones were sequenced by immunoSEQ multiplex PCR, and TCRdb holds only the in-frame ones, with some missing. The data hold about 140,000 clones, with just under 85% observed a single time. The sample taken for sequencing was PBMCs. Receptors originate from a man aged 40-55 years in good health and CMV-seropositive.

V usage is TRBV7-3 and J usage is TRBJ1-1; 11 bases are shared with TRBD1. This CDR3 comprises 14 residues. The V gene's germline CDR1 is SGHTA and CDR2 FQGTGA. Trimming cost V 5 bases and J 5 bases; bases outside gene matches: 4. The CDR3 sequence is CASSRTGGETEAFF. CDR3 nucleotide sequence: TGTGCCAGCAGCCGGACAGGGGGCGAAACTGAAGCTTTCTTT.

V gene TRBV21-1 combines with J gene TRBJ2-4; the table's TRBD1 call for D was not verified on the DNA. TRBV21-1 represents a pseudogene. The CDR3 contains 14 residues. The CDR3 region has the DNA TGTGCCAGCAGCTTACAGGTAGCCAAAAACATTCAGTACTTC. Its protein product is CASSLQVAKNIQYF.

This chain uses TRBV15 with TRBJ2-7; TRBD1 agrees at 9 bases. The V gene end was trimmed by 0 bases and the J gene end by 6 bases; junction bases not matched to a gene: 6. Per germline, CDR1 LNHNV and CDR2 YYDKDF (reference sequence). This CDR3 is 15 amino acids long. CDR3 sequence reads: CATSRDLGDRAEQYF. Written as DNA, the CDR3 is TGTGCCACCAGCAGAGATCTAGGGGACAGGGCCGAGCAGTACTTC.

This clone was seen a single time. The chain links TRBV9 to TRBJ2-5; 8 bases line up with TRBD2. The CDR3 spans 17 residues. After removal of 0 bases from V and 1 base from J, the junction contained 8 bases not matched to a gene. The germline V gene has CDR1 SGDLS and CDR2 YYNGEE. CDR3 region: CASSVGASGGSQETQYF. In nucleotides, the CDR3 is TGTGCCAGCAGCGTAGGGGCCAGCGGGGGATCCCAAGAGACCCAGTACTTC.

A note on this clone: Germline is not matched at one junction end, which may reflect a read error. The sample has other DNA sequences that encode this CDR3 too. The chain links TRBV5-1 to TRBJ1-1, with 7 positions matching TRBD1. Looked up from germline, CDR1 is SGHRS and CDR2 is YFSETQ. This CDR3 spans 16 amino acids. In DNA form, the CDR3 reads TGCGCCAGCAGCTTGGAGACAGGGTATGCGAACACTGAGGCTTTCTTT. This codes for CASSLETGYANTEAFF.

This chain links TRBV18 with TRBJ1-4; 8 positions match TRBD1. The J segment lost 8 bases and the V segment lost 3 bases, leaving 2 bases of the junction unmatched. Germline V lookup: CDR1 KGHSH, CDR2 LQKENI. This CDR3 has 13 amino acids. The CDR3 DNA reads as TGTGCCAGCTCACCTGGACAGGGCGAAAAACTGTTTTTT. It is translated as CASSPGQGEKLFF.

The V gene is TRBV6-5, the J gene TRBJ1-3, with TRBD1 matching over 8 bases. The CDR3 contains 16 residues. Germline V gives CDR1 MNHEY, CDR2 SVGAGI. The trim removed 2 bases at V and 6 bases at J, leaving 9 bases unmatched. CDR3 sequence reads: CASSYAARTGLNTIYF. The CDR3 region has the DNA TGTGCCAGCAGTTACGCCGCCCGGACAGGGTTAAACACCATATATTTT.

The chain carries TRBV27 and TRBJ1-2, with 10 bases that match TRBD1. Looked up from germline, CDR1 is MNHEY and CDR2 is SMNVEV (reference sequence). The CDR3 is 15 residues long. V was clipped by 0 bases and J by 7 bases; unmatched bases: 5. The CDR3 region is CASSLSTGGWGGYTF. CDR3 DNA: TGTGCCAGCAGTTTATCGACAGGGGGCTGGGGTGGCTACACCTTC.

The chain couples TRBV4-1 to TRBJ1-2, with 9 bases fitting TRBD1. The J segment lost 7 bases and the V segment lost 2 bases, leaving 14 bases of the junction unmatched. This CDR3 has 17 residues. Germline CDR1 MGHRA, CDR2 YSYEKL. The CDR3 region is CASSQPLYRDREGGYTF. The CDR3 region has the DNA TGCGCCAGCAGCCAACCGCTTTACCGGGACAGGGAAGGTGGCTACACCTTC.

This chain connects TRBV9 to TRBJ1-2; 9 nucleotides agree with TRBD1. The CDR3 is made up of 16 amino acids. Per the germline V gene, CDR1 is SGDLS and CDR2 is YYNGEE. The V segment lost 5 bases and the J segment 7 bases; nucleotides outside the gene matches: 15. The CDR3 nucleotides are TGTGCCAGCAGAACAGGAGTAGGACAGGGGAGGTCTGGCTACACCTTC. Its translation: CASRTGVGQGRSGYTF.

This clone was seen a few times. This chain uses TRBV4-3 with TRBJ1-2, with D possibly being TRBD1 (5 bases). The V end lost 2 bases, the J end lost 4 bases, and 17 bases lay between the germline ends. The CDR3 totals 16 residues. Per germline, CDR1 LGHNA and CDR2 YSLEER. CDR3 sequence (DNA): TGCGCCAGCAGCCAATTCGACCGGGGGGACCTCTATGGCTACACCTTC. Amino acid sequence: CASSQFDRGDLYGYTF.

The CDR3 sequence is CASSSRDSSNTEAFF. DNA for the CDR3: TGTGCCAGTAGTTCCCGGGACAGCTCGAACACTGAAGCTTTCTTT. This sequence joins TRBV19 and TRBJ1-1, with 7 nucleotides matching TRBD1. The CDR3 length is 15 residues. Germline CDR1 is LNHDA and CDR2 is SQIVND (reference sequence). V was pared by 5 bases and J by 1 base, with 7 bases of the junction left unmatched.

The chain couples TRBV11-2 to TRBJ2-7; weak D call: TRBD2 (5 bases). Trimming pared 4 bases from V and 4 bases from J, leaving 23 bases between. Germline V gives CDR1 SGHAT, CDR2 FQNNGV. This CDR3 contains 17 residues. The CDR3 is CASSSEETYRARYEQYF. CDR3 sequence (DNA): TGTGCCAGCAGCTCGGAGGAGACATATAGGGCGAGGTACGAGCAGTACTTC.

The CDR3 DNA sequence: TGTGCCAGCAGCGTAGCTGGGGCTAGCGGGAACTACGAGCAGTACTTC. This encodes CASSVAGASGNYEQYF. This sequence joins TRBV9 and TRBJ2-7; 9 bases agree with TRBD2. This CDR3 spans 16 amino acids. CDR1 is SGDLS and CDR2 is YYNGEE in the germline V gene. V was pared by 0 bases and J by 3 bases, with 7 bases of the junction left unmatched.

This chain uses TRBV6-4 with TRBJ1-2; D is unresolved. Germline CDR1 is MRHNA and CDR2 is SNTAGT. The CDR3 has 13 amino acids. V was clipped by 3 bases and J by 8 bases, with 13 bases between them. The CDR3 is CASSDSERRGYTF. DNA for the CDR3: TGTGCCAGCAGTGATTCCGAACGCCGGGGCTACACCTTC.

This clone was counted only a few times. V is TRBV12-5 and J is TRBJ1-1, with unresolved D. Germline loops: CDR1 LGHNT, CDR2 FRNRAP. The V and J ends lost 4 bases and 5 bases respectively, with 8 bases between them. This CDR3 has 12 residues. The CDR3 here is CASGYPGTEAFF. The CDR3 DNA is TGTGCTAGTGGTTACCCCGGGACTGAAGCTTTCTTT.

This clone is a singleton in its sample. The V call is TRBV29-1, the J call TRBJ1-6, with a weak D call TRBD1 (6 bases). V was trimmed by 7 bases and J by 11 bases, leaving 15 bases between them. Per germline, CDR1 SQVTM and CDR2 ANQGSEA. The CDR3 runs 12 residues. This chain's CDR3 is CSATQGKAPLHF. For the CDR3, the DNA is TGCAGCGCCACACAGGGAAAAGCACCCCTCCACTTT.

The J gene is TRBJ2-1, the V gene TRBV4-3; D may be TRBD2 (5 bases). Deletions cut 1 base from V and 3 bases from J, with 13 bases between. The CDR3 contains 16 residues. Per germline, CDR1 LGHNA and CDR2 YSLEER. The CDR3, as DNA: TGCGCCAGCAGCCAAGGGACGGCCGGGGTCTACAATGAGCAGTTCTTC. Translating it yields CASSQGTAGVYNEQFF.